This entry features one TCR beta chain sequence. The antigen is not known. TCRdb passed the RT-PCR reads through MiXCR, listing each CDR3 protein once. The repertoire consists of some 520 distinct CDR3 sequences, with about four fifths occurring once and the leading ten covering less than 15%. This sample stems from a study of yellow fever vaccine responses in identical twins. Overall study findings and caveats: Twins' vaccine T cell responses reportedly seemed partly convergent and partly personalized.

The CDR3 has 12 amino acids. Germline V gene sequence: CDR1 MNHEY, CDR2 SMNVEV (reference sequence). Deletions cut 8 bases from V and 2 bases from J, with 9 bases between. The chain recombines TRBV27 with TRBJ1-2; D gene uncertain. Sequencing was performed on T cells from blood (PBMCs), unsorted or a sorted subset (not recorded which), taken before or after yellow fever vaccination (not recorded which). This TCR came from a woman between 18 and 29 years old who received the yellow fever vaccine. The CDR3 DNA is TGTGCCAGCGGCCAACTAAACTATGGCTACACCTTC. It translates to CASGQLNYGYTF.